Sequencing of this T cell receptor (beta chain) was carried out in a study of shared clonotypes between healthy human individuals. Trimming removed 1 base at V and 4 bases at J, with 7 bases between. The CDR3 runs 13 residues. Germline CDR1 is MDHEN and CDR2 is SYDVKM. Study conclusions and caveats: Estimated richness values were generally larger in naive subsets than in memory subsets.

Profiling relied on immunoSEQ multiplex PCR, and the TCRdb table lists in-frame clones only, not all of them. The sample contains some 2.3 million clones, 90% to 95% of which appear only once. With regard to this clone: Its antigen is not known. Other DNA sequences in this specimen translate into the identical CDR3.

Sequenced material: naive CD4+ T cells from PBMCs. Stated subset: CD45RA+ positively selected. The origin of this receptor is a man aged 18-30 years in good health. Some clones in this sample may be carry-over from other donors' samples. This chain joins TRBV28 and TRBJ1-1, with TRBD1 as a possible D gene (5 bases). The CDR3 loop is CASSLSGGTEAFF. CDR3 DNA sequence: TGTGCCAGCAGTTTATCCGGGGGCACTGAAGCTTTCTTT.